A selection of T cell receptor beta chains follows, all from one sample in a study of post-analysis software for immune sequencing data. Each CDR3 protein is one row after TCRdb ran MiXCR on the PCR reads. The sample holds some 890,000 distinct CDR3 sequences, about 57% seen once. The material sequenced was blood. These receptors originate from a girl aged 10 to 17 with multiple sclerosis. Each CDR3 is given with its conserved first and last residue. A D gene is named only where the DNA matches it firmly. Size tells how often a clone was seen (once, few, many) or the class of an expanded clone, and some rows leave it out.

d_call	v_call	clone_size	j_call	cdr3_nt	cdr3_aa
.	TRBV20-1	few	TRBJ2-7	TGCAGTGCCTTTCGGCTGTCCGAGCAGTACTTC	CSAFRLSEQYF
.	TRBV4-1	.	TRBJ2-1	TGCGCCAGCAGCCAAGAAGGTGGAGGGAGACCTCTGGAGCAGTTCTTC	CASSQEGGGRPLEQFF
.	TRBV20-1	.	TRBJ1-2	TGCAGTGCTAGTGCGGGTGGCGGCCACACCTTC	CSASAGGGHTF
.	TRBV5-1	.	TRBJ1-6	TGCGCCAGCAGCTTGAAAGCCGGGGGCTCTAATTCACCCCTCCACTTT	CASSLKAGGSNSPLHF
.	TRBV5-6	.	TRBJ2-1	TGTGCCAGCAGCTCTCGGATTAACTATGAGCAGTTCTTC	CASSSRINYEQFF
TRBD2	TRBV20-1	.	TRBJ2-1	TGCAGTGCTAGACTAGCGGATAATCGAAACGAGCAGTTCTTC	CSARLADNRNEQFF
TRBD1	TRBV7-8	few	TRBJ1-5	TGTGCCAGCAGCCCTAGACAGGGAGGTCAGCCCCAGCATTTT	CASSPRQGGQPQHF
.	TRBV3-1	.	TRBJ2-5	TGTGCCAGCAGCCTAGGGGACTTCCGGACGGAGACCCAGTACTTC	CASSLGDFRTETQYF
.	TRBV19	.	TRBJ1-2	TGTGCCAGTAGTAGAGATCGACGGATAGCTAACTATGGCTACACCTTC	CASSRDRRIANYGYTF
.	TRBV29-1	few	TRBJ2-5	TGCAGCGTGGTAGATATCAGGGGGGCTGGATGGCAGTACTTC	CSVVDIRGAGWQYF
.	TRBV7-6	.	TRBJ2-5	TGTGCCAGCGGGGTTCTTTGGCAAGAGACCCAGTACTTC	CASGVLWQETQYF
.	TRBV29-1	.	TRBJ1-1	TGCAGCGCTGGGATAACGGGCTTTTCGCCAGGCGCTTTCTTT	CSAGITGFSPGAFF
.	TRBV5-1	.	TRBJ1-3	TGCGCCAGCAGCTTCTACGGTACGGAAGGAAACACCATATATTTT	CASSFYGTEGNTIYF